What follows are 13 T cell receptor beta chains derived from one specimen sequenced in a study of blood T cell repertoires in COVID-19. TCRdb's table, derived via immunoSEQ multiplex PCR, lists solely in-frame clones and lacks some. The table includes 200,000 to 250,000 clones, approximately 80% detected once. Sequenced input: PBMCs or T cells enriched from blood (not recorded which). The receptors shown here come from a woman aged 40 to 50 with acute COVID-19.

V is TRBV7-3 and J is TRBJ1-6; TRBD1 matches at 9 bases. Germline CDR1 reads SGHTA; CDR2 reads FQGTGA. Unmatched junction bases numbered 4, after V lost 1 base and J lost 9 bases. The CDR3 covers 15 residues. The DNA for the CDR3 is TGTGCCAGCAGCTTAAGGACAGGGGAGGGTTCACCCCTCCACTTT. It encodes CASSLRTGEGSPLHF.

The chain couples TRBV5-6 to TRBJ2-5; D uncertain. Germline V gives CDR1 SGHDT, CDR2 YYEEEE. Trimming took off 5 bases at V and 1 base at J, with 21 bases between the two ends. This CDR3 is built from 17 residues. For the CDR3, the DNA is TGTGCCAGCAGTCAAACCGTCCGGAAAGACATCCAAGAGACCCAGTACTTC. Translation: CASSQTVRKDIQETQYF.

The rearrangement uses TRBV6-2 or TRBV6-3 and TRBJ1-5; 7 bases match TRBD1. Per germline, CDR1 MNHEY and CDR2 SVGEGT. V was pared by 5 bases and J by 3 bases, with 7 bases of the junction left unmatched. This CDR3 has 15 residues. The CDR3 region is CASSLLGQINQPQHF. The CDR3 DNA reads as TGTGCCAGCAGTCTCTTGGGACAGATCAATCAGCCCCAGCATTTT.

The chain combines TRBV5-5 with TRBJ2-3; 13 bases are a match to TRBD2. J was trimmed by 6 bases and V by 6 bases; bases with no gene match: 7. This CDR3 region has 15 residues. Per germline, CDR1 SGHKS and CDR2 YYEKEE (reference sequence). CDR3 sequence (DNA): TGTGCCAGCAAACGGACTAGCGGGAGTCTGGATACGCAGTATTTT. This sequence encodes CASKRTSGSLDTQYF. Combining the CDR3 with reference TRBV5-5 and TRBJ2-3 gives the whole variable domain DAGVTQSPTHLIKTRGQQVTLRCSPISGHKSVSWYQQVLGQGPQFIFQYYEKEERGRGNFPDRFSARQFPNYSSELNVNALLLGDSALYLCASKRTSGSLDTQYFGPGTRLTVL.

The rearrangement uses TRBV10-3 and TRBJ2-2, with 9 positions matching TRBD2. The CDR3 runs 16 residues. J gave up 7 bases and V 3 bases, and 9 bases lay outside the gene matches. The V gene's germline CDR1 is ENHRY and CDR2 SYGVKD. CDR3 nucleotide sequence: TGTGCCATCAGTGATGGAAGGCGGGGGGGCTTCGGGGAGCTGTTTTTT. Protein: CAISDGRRGGFGELFF.

The CDR3 is CASSSLAGSYNEQFF. The CDR3 region has the DNA TGTGCCAGCAGCTCACTAGCGGGCTCCTACAATGAGCAGTTCTTC. The chain employs TRBV7-2 and TRBJ2-1; TRBD2 matches at 9 bases. Germline V gene data show CDR1 as SGHTA and CDR2 as FQGNSA. V trimming: 4 bases; J trimming: 0 bases; junction bases outside the gene matches: 1. The CDR3 loop spans 15 amino acids.

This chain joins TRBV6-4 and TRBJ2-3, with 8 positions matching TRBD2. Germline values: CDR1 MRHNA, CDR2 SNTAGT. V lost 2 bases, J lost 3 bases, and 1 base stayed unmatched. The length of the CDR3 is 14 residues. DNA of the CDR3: TGTGCCAGCAGTGACGCTAGCGGGACAGATACGCAGTATTTT. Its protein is CASSDASGTDTQYF.

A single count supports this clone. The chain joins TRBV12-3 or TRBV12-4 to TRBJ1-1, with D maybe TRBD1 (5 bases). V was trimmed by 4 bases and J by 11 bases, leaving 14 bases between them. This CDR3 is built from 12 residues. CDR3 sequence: CASSSTREAAFF. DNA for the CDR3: TGTGCCAGCAGTTCCACCAGGGAGGCGGCTTTCTTT.

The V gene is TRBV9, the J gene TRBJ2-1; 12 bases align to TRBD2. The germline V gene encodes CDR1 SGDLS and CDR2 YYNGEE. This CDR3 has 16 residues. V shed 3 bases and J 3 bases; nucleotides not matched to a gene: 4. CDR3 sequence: CASSAKGLAGYNEQFF. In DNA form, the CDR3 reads TGTGCCAGCAGCGCTAAGGGACTAGCGGGCTACAATGAGCAGTTCTTC.

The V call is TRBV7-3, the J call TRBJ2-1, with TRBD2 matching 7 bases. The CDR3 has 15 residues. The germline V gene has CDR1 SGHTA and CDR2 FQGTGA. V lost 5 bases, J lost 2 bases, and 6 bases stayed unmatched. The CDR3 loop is CASSRRAGAYNEQFF. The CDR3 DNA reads TGTGCCAGCAGCCGTAGGGCGGGAGCCTACAATGAGCAGTTCTTC.

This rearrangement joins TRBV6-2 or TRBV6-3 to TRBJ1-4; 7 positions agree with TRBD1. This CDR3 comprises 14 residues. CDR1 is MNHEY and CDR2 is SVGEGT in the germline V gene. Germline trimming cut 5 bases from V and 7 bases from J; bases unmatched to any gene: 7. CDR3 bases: TGTGCCAGCAGTCTAACAGGGGAGGCTGAAAAACTGTTTTTT. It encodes CASSLTGEAEKLFF.

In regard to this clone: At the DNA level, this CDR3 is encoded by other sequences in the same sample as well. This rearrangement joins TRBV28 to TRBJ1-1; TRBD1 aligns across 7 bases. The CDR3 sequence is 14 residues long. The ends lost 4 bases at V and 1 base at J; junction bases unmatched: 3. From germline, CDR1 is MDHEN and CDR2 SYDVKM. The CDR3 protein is CASSSPGGNTEAFF. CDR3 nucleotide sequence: TGTGCCAGCAGTTCCCCAGGGGGGAACACTGAAGCTTTCTTT.

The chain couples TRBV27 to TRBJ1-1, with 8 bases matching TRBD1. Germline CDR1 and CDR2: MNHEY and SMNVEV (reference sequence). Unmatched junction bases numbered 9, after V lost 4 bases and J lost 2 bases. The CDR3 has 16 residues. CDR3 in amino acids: CASSWRRGRENTEAFF. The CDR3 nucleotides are TGTGCCAGCAGTTGGCGCAGGGGGCGCGAAAACACTGAAGCTTTCTTT.